Listed below are T cell receptor beta chains from one sample, sequenced in a study of blood T cell repertoires in COVID-19. TCRdb's copy holds only in-frame clones and misses some; the assay was immunoSEQ multiplex PCR. The table lists under 250,000 clones, 65% to 85% of them singletons. Sequenced material: peripheral blood. All receptors derive from a woman aged 55-70 years with acute or convalescent COVID-19. Both conserved end residues are part of each CDR3. The order of the fields is V gene, D gene, CDR3 length, clone size, J gene, CDR3 protein, CDR3 DNA. A D gene is named only where the DNA matches it firmly. Clone sizes are given selectively: once, few, many, or a class where the clone is expanded.

v_gene: TRBV7-8
d_gene: TRBD1
len: 15
abundance: few
j_gene: TRBJ1-5
CDR3aa: CASSPGQGIGQPQHF
CDR3nt: TGTGCCAGCAGCCCTGGACAGGGGATAGGTCAGCCCCAGCATTTT

v_gene: TRBV10-3
d_gene: -
len: 13
abundance: few
j_gene: TRBJ2-3
CDR3aa: CATGAPTTDTQYF
CDR3nt: TGTGCCACAGGGGCCCCTACCACAGATACGCAGTATTTT

v_gene: TRBV5-1
d_gene: -
len: 15
abundance: -
j_gene: TRBJ2-2
CDR3aa: CASRAGAANTGELFF
CDR3nt: TGCGCCAGCAGGGCAGGGGCGGCAAACACCGGGGAGCTGTTTTTT

v_gene: TRBV6-6
d_gene: TRBD1
len: 16
abundance: -
j_gene: TRBJ1-1
CDR3aa: CASSSRQGVGDTEAFF
CDR3nt: TGTGCCAGCAGTTCCCGACAGGGGGTTGGGGACACTGAAGCTTTCTTT

v_gene: TRBV18
d_gene: -
len: 17
abundance: -
j_gene: TRBJ1-3
CDR3aa: CASSPLGGGSSGNTIYF
CDR3nt: TGTGCCAGCTCACCGCTCGGCGGGGGCAGCTCTGGAAACACCATATATTTT

v_gene: TRBV6-6
d_gene: TRBD1
len: 15
abundance: -
j_gene: TRBJ2-1
CDR3aa: CASRIAGGSYNEQFF
CDR3nt: TGTGCCAGCAGGATAGCAGGGGGCTCCTACAATGAGCAGTTCTTC

v_gene: TRBV30
d_gene: -
len: 14
abundance: -
j_gene: TRBJ1-2
CDR3aa: CAWSREGGIYGYTF
CDR3nt: TGTGCCTGGAGCAGGGAGGGGGGGATCTATGGCTACACCTTC

v_gene: TRBV4-3
d_gene: TRBD1
len: 14
abundance: -
j_gene: TRBJ1-2
CDR3aa: CASSQEGALAGYTF
CDR3nt: TGCGCCAGCAGCCAGGAGGGGGCTCTGGCCGGCTACACCTTC

v_gene: TRBV7-2
d_gene: TRBD1
len: 15
abundance: -
j_gene: TRBJ1-2
CDR3aa: CASSPGQAVIYGYTF
CDR3nt: TGTGCCAGCAGCCCGGGACAGGCTGTAATCTATGGCTACACCTTC

v_gene: TRBV2
d_gene: -
len: 12
abundance: few
j_gene: TRBJ2-7
CDR3aa: CASSGDTYEQYF
CDR3nt: TGTGCCAGCAGTGGCGACACCTACGAGCAGTACTTC

v_gene: TRBV7-2
d_gene: TRBD1
len: 15
abundance: -
j_gene: TRBJ1-2
CDR3aa: CASSWTGTPYYGYTF
CDR3nt: TGTGCCAGCAGCTGGACAGGGACTCCCTACTATGGCTACACCTTC

v_gene: TRBV6-5
d_gene: -
len: 16
abundance: -
j_gene: TRBJ1-6
CDR3aa: CASSFLSREKNSPLHF
CDR3nt: TGTGCCAGCAGTTTTCTGAGCCGGGAGAAAAATTCACCCCTCCACTTT

v_gene: TRBV5-4
d_gene: -
len: 16
abundance: once
j_gene: TRBJ1-2
CDR3aa: CASSLAGGGFNYGYTF
CDR3nt: TGTGCCAGCAGCTTGGCCGGGGGTGGATTTAACTATGGCTACACCTTC

v_gene: TRBV5-6
d_gene: TRBD1
len: 15
abundance: few
j_gene: TRBJ1-3
CDR3aa: CASSSDRGARNTIYF
CDR3nt: TGTGCCAGCAGCTCGGACAGGGGGGCGCGAAACACCATATATTTT

v_gene: TRBV2
d_gene: -
len: 16
abundance: few
j_gene: TRBJ1-2
CDR3aa: CASSEVYRATNYGYTF
CDR3nt: TGTGCCAGCAGTGAAGTGTACAGGGCCACTAACTATGGCTACACCTTC

v_gene: TRBV2
d_gene: TRBD2
len: 18
abundance: -
j_gene: TRBJ2-7
CDR3aa: CASSEGPLAGGSTYEQYF
CDR3nt: TGTGCCAGCAGTGAAGGGCCGCTAGCGGGGGGGTCGACCTACGAGCAGTACTTC

v_gene: TRBV7-9
d_gene: -
len: 15
abundance: -
j_gene: TRBJ1-1
CDR3aa: CASSLAQTGYTEAFF
CDR3nt: TGTGCCAGCAGCTTAGCACAAACAGGGTATACTGAAGCTTTCTTT

v_gene: TRBV6-2/TRBV6-3
d_gene: TRBD2
len: 15
abundance: -
j_gene: TRBJ2-4
CDR3aa: CASSSAGVAKNIQYF
CDR3nt: TGTGCCAGCAGTTCCGCGGGGGTAGCCAAAAACATTCAGTACTTC

v_gene: TRBV12-3/TRBV12-4
d_gene: -
len: 13
abundance: -
j_gene: TRBJ1-3
CDR3aa: CASRAGAGNTIYF
CDR3nt: TGTGCCAGCAGGGCAGGGGCCGGAAACACCATATATTTT

v_gene: TRBV27
d_gene: TRBD1
len: 17
abundance: -
j_gene: TRBJ1-2
CDR3aa: CASSPAPPGQGNYGYTF
CDR3nt: TGTGCCAGCAGTCCAGCTCCGCCGGGACAGGGAAACTATGGCTACACCTTC

v_gene: TRBV6-1
d_gene: -
len: 14
abundance: -
j_gene: TRBJ2-7
CDR3aa: CASSEAPAGYEQYF
CDR3nt: TGTGCCAGCAGTGAAGCGCCGGCGGGTTACGAGCAGTACTTC

v_gene: TRBV19
d_gene: TRBD1
len: 16
abundance: -
j_gene: TRBJ1-5
CDR3aa: CASSIGTGRGNQPQHF
CDR3nt: TGTGCCAGTAGTATCGGGACAGGTCGGGGCAATCAGCCCCAGCATTTT

v_gene: TRBV11-2
d_gene: -
len: 15
abundance: -
j_gene: TRBJ1-2
CDR3aa: CASSLVAPGDYGYTF
CDR3nt: TGTGCCAGCAGCTTAGTAGCTCCCGGGGACTATGGCTACACCTTC

v_gene: TRBV6-1
d_gene: TRBD1
len: 12
abundance: -
j_gene: TRBJ2-5
CDR3aa: CASSETPGGWDF
CDR3nt: TGTGCCAGCAGTGAAACCCCAGGGGGTTGGGACTTC

v_gene: TRBV20-1
d_gene: -
len: 10
abundance: -
j_gene: TRBJ2-7
CDR3aa: CSASDSVQYF
CDR3nt: TGCAGTGCTAGTGATTCTGTGCAGTACTTC